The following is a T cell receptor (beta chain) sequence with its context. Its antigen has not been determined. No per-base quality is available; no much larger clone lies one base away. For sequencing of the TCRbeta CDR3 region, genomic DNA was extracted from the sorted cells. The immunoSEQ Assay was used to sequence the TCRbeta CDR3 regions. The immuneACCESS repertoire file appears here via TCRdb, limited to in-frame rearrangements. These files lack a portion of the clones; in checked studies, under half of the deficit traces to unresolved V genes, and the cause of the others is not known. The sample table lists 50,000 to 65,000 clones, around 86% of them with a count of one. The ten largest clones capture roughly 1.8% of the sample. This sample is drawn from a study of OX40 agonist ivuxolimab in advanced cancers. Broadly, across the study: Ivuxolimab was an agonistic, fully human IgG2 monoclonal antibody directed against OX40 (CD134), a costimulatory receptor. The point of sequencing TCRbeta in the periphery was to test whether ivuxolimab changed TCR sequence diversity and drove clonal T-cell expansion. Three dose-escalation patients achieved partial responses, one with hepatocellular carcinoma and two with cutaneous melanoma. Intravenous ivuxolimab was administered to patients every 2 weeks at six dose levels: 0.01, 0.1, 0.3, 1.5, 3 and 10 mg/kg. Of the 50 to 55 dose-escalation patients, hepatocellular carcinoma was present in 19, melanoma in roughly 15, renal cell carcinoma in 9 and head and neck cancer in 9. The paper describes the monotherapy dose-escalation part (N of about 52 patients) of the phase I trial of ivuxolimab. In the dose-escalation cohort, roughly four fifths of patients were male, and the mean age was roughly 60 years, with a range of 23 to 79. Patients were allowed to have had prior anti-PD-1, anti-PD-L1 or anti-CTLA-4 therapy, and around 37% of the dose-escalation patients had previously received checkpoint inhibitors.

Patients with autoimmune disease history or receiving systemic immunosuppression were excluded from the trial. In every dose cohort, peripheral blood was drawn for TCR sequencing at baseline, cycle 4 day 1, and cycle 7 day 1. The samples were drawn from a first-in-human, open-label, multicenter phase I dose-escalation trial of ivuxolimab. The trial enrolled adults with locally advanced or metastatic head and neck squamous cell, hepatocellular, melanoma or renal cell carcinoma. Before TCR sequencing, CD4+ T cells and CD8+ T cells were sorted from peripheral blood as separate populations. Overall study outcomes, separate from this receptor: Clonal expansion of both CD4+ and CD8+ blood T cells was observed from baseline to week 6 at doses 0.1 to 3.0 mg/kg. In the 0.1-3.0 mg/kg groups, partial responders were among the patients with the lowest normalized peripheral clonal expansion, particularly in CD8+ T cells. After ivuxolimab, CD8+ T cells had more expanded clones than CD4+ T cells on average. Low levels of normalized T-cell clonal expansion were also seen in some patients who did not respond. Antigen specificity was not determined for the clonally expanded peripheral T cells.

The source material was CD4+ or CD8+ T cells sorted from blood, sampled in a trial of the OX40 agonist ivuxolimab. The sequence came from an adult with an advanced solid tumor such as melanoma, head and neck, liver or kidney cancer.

The CDR3 loop reads CASGINLSGNTIYF. The nucleotides read TGTGCCAGCGGAATAAACCTCTCTGGAAACACCATATATTTT. The rearranged chain carries TRBV5-6 and TRBJ1-3, with the D gene not clear enough to name. Sequences SGHDT (CDR1) and YYEEEE (CDR2) are obtained from the germline V gene. The CDR3 measures 14 amino acids from cysteine to phenylalanine. Only the CDR3 part of the read is kept: 42 bases, read in frame from the first base. V is cut by 7 bases and J by 0 bases, and the space between the germline ends is 11 bases.